A single sample is the source of the 14 T cell receptor beta chains below, sequenced in a study of technical replicates of blood from a handful of donors. The table came from immunoSEQ multiplex PCR; TCRdb's copy has only in-frame clones and leaves some out. The table shows over 80,000 clones, with approximately 96% occurring only once. Sample: T cells isolated from PBMCs. Every receptor here comes from a human donor in good health.

This chain links TRBV7-2 with TRBJ1-4; D gene uncertain. Trimming took off 5 bases at V and 4 bases at J, with 11 bases between the two ends. The V gene's germline CDR1 is SGHTA and CDR2 FQGNSA. This CDR3 comprises 14 residues. CDR3 bases: TGTGCCAGCAGCCCGGAGCTAATTAATGAAAAACTGTTTTTT. Translated, it gives CASSPELINEKLFF.

The rearrangement links TRBV7-9 to TRBJ2-2; no clear D. Deletions cut 2 bases from V and 4 bases from J, with 8 bases between. CDR1 and CDR2 from the germline V gene are SEHNR and FQNEAQ (reference sequence). The CDR3 loop spans 14 amino acids. Here the CDR3 DNA reads TGTGCCAGCAGCTTAATGAGAGGCACCGGGGAGCTGTTTTTT. Its protein product is CASSLMRGTGELFF.

About this clone: The sample contains more than one DNA sequence encoding this CDR3. The genes are TRBV2 and TRBJ2-7; D call uncertain. V was cut by 0 bases and J by 4 bases, with 4 bases left in between. This CDR3 has 12 residues. CDR1 and CDR2 (germline): SNHLY, FYNNEI. The CDR3 is CASSEALYEQYF. CDR3 sequence (DNA): TGTGCCAGCAGTGAAGCCCTATACGAGCAGTACTTC.

The chain combines TRBV27 with TRBJ2-7; TRBD1 aligns across 8 bases. The germline CDR1 and CDR2 sequences are MNHEY and SMNVEV (reference sequence). CDR3 size: 17 residues. After removal of 0 bases from V and 0 bases from J, the junction contained 7 bases not matched to a gene. The CDR3 reads CASSLSGWTGLSYEQYF. In DNA, the CDR3 is TGTGCCAGCAGTTTATCGGGGTGGACAGGGCTCTCCTACGAGCAGTACTTC.

The chain uses TRBV10-3 and TRBJ1-2; D is ambiguous. CDR1 is ENHRY, CDR2 SYGVKD, per germline. V lost 4 bases, J lost 6 bases, and 12 bases lay in between. The CDR3 contains 13 residues. Here the CDR3 reads CAISAVETNGYTF. The CDR3 DNA sequence: TGTGCCATCAGTGCTGTAGAAACTAATGGCTACACCTTC.

V is TRBV7-2 and J is TRBJ2-7, with D maybe TRBD2 (6 bases). Trimming pared 5 bases from V and 2 bases from J, leaving 10 bases between. This CDR3 has 13 amino acids. The V gene's germline CDR1 is SGHTA and CDR2 FQGNSA. The DNA of the CDR3 is TGTGCCAGCAGCCTGAGACTAGCCTACGAGCAGTACTTC. This translates into CASSLRLAYEQYF. Drawing the rest from reference TRBV7-2 and TRBJ2-7, the complete variable domain is GAGVSQSPSNKVTEKGKDVELRCDPISGHTALYWYRQSLGQGLEFLIYFQGNSAPDKSGLPSDRFSAERTGGSVSTLTIQRTQQEDSAVYLCASSLRLAYEQYFGPGTRLTVT.

This chain connects TRBV6-5 to TRBJ2-1; no firm D call. The V gene's germline CDR1 is MNHEY and CDR2 SVGAGI. The CDR3 has 14 amino acids. Trimming took 5 bases from V and 6 from J, leaving 14 bases between them. The CDR3 protein is CASSEPGPPNEQFF. CDR3 nucleotides: TGTGCCAGCAGTGAACCGGGTCCCCCCAATGAGCAGTTCTTC.

The chain combines TRBV5-8 with TRBJ2-3; TRBD2 aligns across 9 bases. CDR3 size: 15 residues. The V gene end was trimmed by 2 bases and the J gene end by 4 bases; junction bases not matched to a gene: 5. CDR1 and CDR2 (germline): SGHTS, YDEGEE. The CDR3 is CASSFASGISDTQYF. CDR3 in DNA: TGTGCCAGCAGCTTTGCTAGCGGGATTTCAGATACGCAGTATTTT.

The rearrangement uses TRBV14 and TRBJ2-7, with TRBD2 matching 15 bases. The CDR3 totals 15 residues. V shed 5 bases, J shed 6 bases, and the junction held 5 bases outside the gene matches. Germline V gives CDR1 SGHDN, CDR2 FVKESK. The CDR3 is CASSMGLAGGSEQYF. The CDR3 nucleotides read TGTGCCAGCAGCATGGGACTAGCGGGAGGAAGCGAGCAGTACTTC.

The CDR3 bases are TGTGCCAGCAGCTTGAGACAGGAATGGTTCTTC. This gives the protein CASSLRQEWFF. V gene TRBV5-4 combines with J gene TRBJ2-1; weak D call: TRBD1 (6 bases). This CDR3 contains 11 residues. The V end was cut by 1 base, the J end by 15 bases, with 11 bases between. CDR1 and CDR2 from the germline V gene are SGHNT and YYREEE (reference sequence).

This clone was picked up one time. The chain recombines TRBV5-1 with TRBJ2-7, with a weak D call TRBD1 (5 bases). Trimming left V 1 base short and J 6 bases short, with 8 bases between. This CDR3 is built from 12 residues. The germline V gene has CDR1 SGHRS and CDR2 YFSETQ. The CDR3 region is CASSLRGREQYF. CDR3 coding DNA: TGCGCCAGCAGCTTGAGGGGCCGCGAGCAGTACTTC. Using reference TRBV5-1 and TRBJ2-7 for the parts outside the CDR3, the full variable domain is KAGVTQTPRYLIKTRGQQVTLSCSPISGHRSVSWYQQTPGQGLQFLFEYFSETQRNKGNFPGRFSGRQFSNSRSEMNVSTLELGDSALYLCASSLRGREQYFGPGTRLTVT.

CDR3 residues: CASSLDSDTQYF. CDR3 bases: TGTGCCAGCAGCTTAGACTCAGATACGCAGTATTTT. The rearrangement joins TRBV7-2 to TRBJ2-3, with no clear D. Per germline, CDR1 SGHTA and CDR2 FQGNSA. V was pared by 1 base and J by 4 bases, with 3 bases between. The CDR3 contains 12 residues.

The rearrangement uses TRBV5-5 and TRBJ2-2; a possible D gene is TRBD2 (5 bases). Trimming took 4 bases from V and 4 from J, leaving 17 bases between them. The CDR3 loop spans 16 amino acids. In germline, CDR1 is SGHKS, CDR2 YYEKEE (reference sequence). In nucleotides, the CDR3 is TGTGCCAGCAGCCCCCAGGCGGGTTTTAGCACCGGGGAGCTGTTTTTT. Amino acid sequence: CASSPQAGFSTGELFF.

This chain uses TRBV7-3 with TRBJ2-2; 10 bases fit TRBD2. CDR3 length: 16 amino acids. V was pared by 1 base and J by 2 bases, with 1 base of the junction left unmatched. CDR1 SGHTA and CDR2 FQGTGA come from the germline V gene. The CDR3 reads CASSLIAGGNTGELFF. The CDR3 DNA is TGTGCCAGCAGCTTAATAGCGGGGGGAAACACCGGGGAGCTGTTTTTT.